Presented here are 25 T cell receptor beta chains from one specimen sequenced in a study of naive and memory T cell subsets. Two oligonucleotides, mixed equimolar, formed the beta constant-region primer covering TRBC1 and TRBC2. In TCRdb, the UMI-ligation and nested PCR reads were re-called with MiXCR into one record per CDR3 protein. Found here are roughly 98,000 distinct CDR3 sequences, roughly 7% of them singletons; the top ten hold 1.6%. Sample: central memory CD4+ T cells from blood. Receptors were obtained from a human donor in good health.

This clonotype showed up many times. J is TRBJ2-5 and V is TRBV6-6; D might be TRBD1 or TRBD2, each matching 5 bases. V was cut by 1 base and J by 5 bases, with 11 bases left in between. There are 14 residues in the CDR3. Germline V gives CDR1 MNHNY, CDR2 SVGAGI (reference sequence). The CDR3 DNA is TGTGCCAGCAGTTACTTTGGGGGTCAGGAGACCCAGTACTTC. It encodes CASSYFGGQETQYF.

At least ten counts were recorded for this clonotype. The chain has TRBV5-1 and TRBJ1-2; 9 nucleotides align to TRBD1. In germline, CDR1 is SGHRS, CDR2 YFSETQ. There are 15 residues in the CDR3. V shed 0 bases, J shed 2 bases, and the junction held 2 bases outside the gene matches. CDR3 loop: CASSLGDRANYGYTF. CDR3 sequence (DNA): TGCGCCAGCAGCTTGGGGGACAGGGCCAACTATGGCTACACCTTC.

This clonotype was found a few times. The genes are TRBV20-1 and TRBJ2-7, with D possibly matching TRBD1 (5 bases). CDR1 is DFQATT and CDR2 is SNEGSKA in the germline V gene (reference sequence). CDR3 length: 12 residues. With 6 bases removed from V and 3 bases from J, the gap between germline ends came to 12 bases. CDR3 protein: CSASAGNYEQYF. CDR3 bases: TGCAGTGCCTCAGCAGGGAACTACGAGCAGTACTTC.

This clonotype has just a few counts. J is TRBJ1-2 and V is TRBV7-2; D might be TRBD1 (5 bases). CDR1 and CDR2 from the germline V gene are SGHTA and FQGNSA. The germline V and J ends were trimmed by 5 bases and 9 bases, with 16 bases remaining between them. The CDR3 is 13 residues long. This CDR3 is CASSLKLDSSYTF. The CDR3 coding sequence is TGTGCCAGCAGCCTAAAGCTAGACAGTAGCTACACCTTC.

The chain has TRBV20-1 and TRBJ2-3, with 7 bases identical to TRBD2. The CDR3 runs to 16 residues. CDR1 is DFQATT and CDR2 is SNEGSKA in the germline V gene (reference sequence). Trimming removed 6 bases from V and 1 base from J; junction bases left unmatched: 13. CDR3 sequence (DNA): TGCAGTGCCCGGACCATAGTGGGGAGGGGCACAGATACGCAGTATTTT. Translated, it gives CSARTIVGRGTDTQYF.

This chain joins TRBV5-1 and TRBJ1-1, with D possibly matching TRBD1 (5 bases). Deletions cut 5 bases from V and 5 bases from J, with 16 bases between. Germline lookup yields CDR1 SGHRS and CDR2 YFSETQ. CDR3 size: 14 residues. The CDR3 DNA is TGCGCCAGCAGAACAGGCGCGGGACGGACTGAAGCTTTCTTT. As protein: CASRTGAGRTEAFF. Supplemented by reference TRBV5-1 and TRBJ1-1, the full variable domain reads KAGVTQTPRYLIKTRGQQVTLSCSPISGHRSVSWYQQTPGQGLQFLFEYFSETQRNKGNFPGRFSGRQFSNSRSEMNVSTLELGDSALYLCASRTGAGRTEAFFGQGTRLTVV.

This clonotype showed up many times. The chain links TRBV5-6 to TRBJ1-4, with 8 nucleotides matching TRBD1. Unmatched junction bases numbered 6, after V lost 4 bases and J lost 7 bases. Germline V gives CDR1 SGHDT, CDR2 YYEEEE. The CDR3 runs to 14 residues. The DNA of the CDR3 is TGTGCCAGCAGCCGACAGGGGCGAGTTGAAAAACTGTTTTTT. This codes for CASSRQGRVEKLFF.

The chain combines TRBV30 with TRBJ2-7, with 7 bases fitting TRBD1. The CDR3 spans 17 residues. Germline CDR1 and CDR2: GTSNPN and SVGIG (reference sequence). V gave up 3 bases and J gave up 6 bases; unmatched junction bases: 20. The CDR3 spells CAWRDSKGARSVGEQYF. Written as DNA, the CDR3 is TGTGCCTGGAGGGACTCGAAGGGGGCCCGGAGTGTGGGCGAGCAGTACTTC.

The chain has TRBV11-3 and TRBJ2-1; 10 bases are a match to TRBD2. The CDR3 runs 14 residues. Germline lookup yields CDR1 SGHNT and CDR2 YENEEA. V trimming: 5 bases; J trimming: 7 bases; junction bases outside the gene matches: 5. CDR3 sequence reads: CASSPSGGVNEQFF. The DNA of the CDR3 is TGTGCCAGCAGCCCCAGCGGGGGGGTTAATGAGCAGTTCTTC.

This clonotype has a handful of counts. This sequence joins TRBV20-1 and TRBJ2-5, with 11 bases matching TRBD2. The CDR3 is made up of 15 amino acids. Trimming took 0 bases from V and 5 from J; bases not matched to a gene: 5. Germline V gives CDR1 DFQATT, CDR2 SNEGSKA (reference sequence). CDR3 residues: CSAREPSGRLETQYF. Here the CDR3 DNA reads TGCAGTGCTAGAGAGCCTAGCGGGAGGTTGGAGACCCAGTACTTC.

At least ten counts were recorded for this clonotype. The genes are TRBV15 and TRBJ2-1, with D maybe TRBD2 (6 bases). The ends were cut back, 3 bases at V and 7 bases at J, with 19 bases in the middle. The germline CDR1 and CDR2 sequences are LNHNV and YYDKDF (reference sequence). The CDR3 totals 16 residues. The CDR3 DNA reads TGTGCCACCAGCAGTAGTCGGGACTTCGCTGGGAATGAGCAGTTCTTC. Protein sequence: CATSSSRDFAGNEQFF.

V usage is TRBV25-1 and J usage is TRBJ2-2; 7 nucleotides match TRBD2. The CDR3 spans 14 residues. The J segment lost 4 bases and the V segment lost 6 bases, leaving 5 bases of the junction unmatched. In germline, CDR1 is MGHDK, CDR2 SYGVNS. The CDR3 DNA is TGTGCCAGCAGAACTAGCGAGTTCACCGGGGAGCTGTTTTTT. Its translation is CASRTSEFTGELFF.

This clonotype was counted a few times. The chain links TRBV30 to TRBJ1-5; possibly TRBD1 for D (6 bases). The CDR3 consists of 14 residues. Trimming took off 2 bases at V and 7 bases at J, with 15 bases between the two ends. CDR1 is GTSNPN and CDR2 is SVGIG in the germline V gene (reference sequence). The DNA for the CDR3 is TGTGCCTGGAGTTTTTCAGGGGCTGGACAGCCCCAGCATTTT. It encodes CAWSFSGAGQPQHF.

This clonotype has only one observation. V gene TRBV6-4 combines with J gene TRBJ2-1; D perhaps matches TRBD1 (6 bases). The V and J ends lost 8 bases and 7 bases respectively, with 18 bases between them. The CDR3 contains 14 residues. Germline CDR1 MRHNA, CDR2 SNTAGT. The CDR3 DNA reads as TGTGCCAGCGCATCTAGAGGGGGAGAGAATGAGCAGTTCTTC. It codes for CASASRGGENEQFF.

This clonotype was counted between two and nine times. The chain couples TRBV6-5 to TRBJ1-6; 7 bases match TRBD1. This CDR3 region has 16 residues. After removal of 2 bases from V and 6 bases from J, the junction contained 7 bases not matched to a gene. From germline, CDR1 is MNHEY and CDR2 SVGAGI. CDR3 in amino acids: CASSYDRDRVNSPLHF. CDR3 bases: TGTGCCAGCAGTTACGACCGGGACAGAGTTAATTCACCCCTCCACTTT.

This clonotype has more than one count but fewer than ten. The rearrangement uses TRBV7-2 and TRBJ2-3; D possibly matches TRBD1 or TRBD2 (5 bases each). Germline assignment: CDR1 SGHTA and CDR2 FQGNSA. V was pared by 5 bases and J by 5 bases, with 23 bases between. This CDR3 contains 17 residues. CDR3 residues: CASSTISAPGPQDTQYF. The CDR3 bases are TGTGCCAGCAGCACTATATCGGCCCCGGGGCCGCAAGATACGCAGTATTTT.

This clonotype has just a few counts. This chain uses TRBV28 with TRBJ2-1, with a possible D match to TRBD2 (5 bases). The germline V and J ends were trimmed by 11 bases and 6 bases, with 11 bases remaining between them. CDR1 is MDHEN, CDR2 SYDVKM, per germline. The CDR3 covers 11 residues. CDR3 nucleotide sequence: TGTGCCTCCGAGAGGGTCAATGAGCAGTTCTTC. It codes for CASERVNEQFF.

The rearrangement links TRBV7-2 to TRBJ2-6, with D tentatively TRBD1 (6 bases). V lost 4 bases and J lost 0, with 13 bases in between. Germline V CDR1 and CDR2: SGHTA, FQGNSA. This CDR3 contains 17 residues. CDR3 sequence reads: CASSSIGQSSGANVLTF. CDR3 in DNA: TGTGCCAGCAGCTCCATCGGACAGTCCTCTGGGGCCAACGTCCTGACTTTC.

This clonotype has a count of ten or more. The chain employs TRBV2 and TRBJ2-4; D uncertain. CDR3 length: 11 residues. The germline V gene has CDR1 SNHLY and CDR2 FYNNEI. Trimming stripped 5 bases from V and 8 bases from J, with 7 bases between. The CDR3 here is CASSLTDIQYF. CDR3 DNA: TGTGCCAGCAGTCTAACGGACATTCAGTACTTC.

The sample holds many counts of this clonotype. The chain couples TRBV27 to TRBJ2-5; no clear D. The V gene's germline CDR1 is MNHEY and CDR2 SMNVEV (reference sequence). This CDR3 has 13 residues. V was shortened by 2 bases and J by 2 bases, with 6 bases between the two germline ends. The CDR3 DNA reads as TGTGCCAGCAGTTTAATCCTTCAAGAGACCCAGTACTTC. This translates into CASSLILQETQYF.

This sequence joins TRBV6-6 and TRBJ1-1; D uncertain. Germline V gene data show CDR1 as MNHNY and CDR2 as SVGAGI (reference sequence). This CDR3 has 14 residues. The germline V and J ends were trimmed by 2 bases and 10 bases, with 17 bases remaining between them. The chain's CDR3 is CASSYTRTTRLAFF. CDR3 coding DNA: TGTGCCAGCAGTTACACCCGGACGACGCGCCTAGCTTTCTTT.

This clonotype was found a few times. The chain links TRBV14 to TRBJ2-7; 7 positions agree with TRBD2. The germline V gene encodes CDR1 SGHDN and CDR2 FVKESK. V lost 0 bases, J lost 5 bases, and 4 bases stayed unmatched. CDR3 length equals 14 residues. CDR3 in DNA: TGTGCCAGCAGCCAAGACCAGCGGGGAAACGAGCAGTACTTC. Translation: CASSQDQRGNEQYF.

This clonotype was picked up many times. The rearrangement uses TRBV14 and TRBJ2-7, with TRBD2 matching 9 bases. CDR1 and CDR2 from the germline V gene are SGHDN and FVKESK. Trimming took 1 base from V and 9 from J; bases not matched to a gene: 4. CDR3 size: 13 residues. The CDR3 reads CASSQVGGLAQYF. The CDR3 DNA follows: TGTGCCAGCAGCCAAGTGGGGGGACTAGCGCAGTACTTC.

The rearrangement links TRBV21-1 to TRBJ1-5; TRBD1, the table's D call, was not compared with the DNA. TRBV21-1 is marked as a pseudogene. The CDR3 contains 16 residues. CDR3 in DNA: TGTGCCAGCAGCACCCCGGACAGGGGGCATCTTCAGCCCCAGCATTTT. It encodes CASSTPDRGHLQPQHF.

This clonotype has just a few counts. The chain combines TRBV11-2 with TRBJ2-7, with 7 bases aligning to TRBD1. The length of the CDR3 is 14 residues. The V gene's germline CDR1 is SGHAT and CDR2 FQNNGV. The trim removed 4 bases at V and 5 bases at J, leaving 8 bases unmatched. The DNA of the CDR3 is TGTGCCAGCAGCTCCTATTATACAGGGGACGAGCAGTACTTC. Translated, it gives CASSSYYTGDEQYF.